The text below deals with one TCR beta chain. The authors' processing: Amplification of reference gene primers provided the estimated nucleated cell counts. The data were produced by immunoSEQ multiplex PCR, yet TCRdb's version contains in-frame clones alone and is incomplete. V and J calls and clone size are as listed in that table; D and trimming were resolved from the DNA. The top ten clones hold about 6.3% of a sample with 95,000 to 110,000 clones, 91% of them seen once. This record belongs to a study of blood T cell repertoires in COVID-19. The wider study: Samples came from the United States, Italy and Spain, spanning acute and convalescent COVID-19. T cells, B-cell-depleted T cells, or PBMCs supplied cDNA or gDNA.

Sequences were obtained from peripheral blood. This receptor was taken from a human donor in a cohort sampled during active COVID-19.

CDR3: CASSKGVGNTGELFF. DNA for the CDR3: TGTGCCAGTAGTAAGGGGGTCGGGAACACCGGGGAGCTGTTTTTT. The chain uses TRBV19 and TRBJ2-2; perhaps TRBD1 as D (6 bases). In germline, CDR1 is LNHDA, CDR2 SQIVND (reference sequence). The CDR3 is 15 amino acids. The V and J ends lost 4 bases and 1 base respectively, with 10 bases between them. The full variable domain, in which reference TRBV19 and TRBJ2-2 provide the parts outside the CDR3, is DGGITQSPKYLFRKEGQNVTLSCEQNLNHDAMYWYRQDPGQGLRLIYYSQIVNDFQKGDIAEGYSVSREKKESFPLTVTSAQKNPTAFYLCASSKGVGNTGELFFGEGSRLTVL.